This T cell receptor (beta chain) originates from a study of blood T cell repertoires in COVID-19. Study context: From the United States, Italy and Spain came samples of acute and convalescent COVID-19. PBMCs, B-cell-depleted T cells, or T cells provided the cDNA or gDNA that made up the material.

V was cut by 6 bases and J by 7 bases, with 13 bases left in between. There are 13 residues in the CDR3. From germline, CDR1 is MDHEN and CDR2 SYDVKM. Authors' data handling: Reference gene primer amplification in the assay estimated nucleated cell counts. TCRdb's table, derived via immunoSEQ multiplex PCR, lists solely in-frame clones and lacks some. That table furnishes V, J and clone size, whereas the DNA furnished D and trimming. The table lists more than 90,000 clones, around 87% of them singletons. The chain employs TRBV28 and TRBJ1-3, with no clear D. Sample: peripheral blood. The sequence was collected from a woman aged 25 to 45 with acute or convalescent COVID-19. CDR3 region: CASSSVPENTIYF. Here the CDR3 DNA reads TGTGCCAGCAGCTCGGTCCCTGAGAACACCATATATTTT.